This T cell receptor (beta chain) was captured in a study of shared clonotypes between healthy human individuals. Study information: Ranging from 18 to 49 in age, donors were two women and three men.

The V and J ends lost 0 bases and 12 bases respectively, with 9 bases between them. CDR3 length equals 12 residues. Germline loops: CDR1 SGHDN, CDR2 FVKESK. The study ran the assay at deep level. Generated by immunoSEQ multiplex PCR, the TCRdb table keeps only in-frame clones and is missing some. In the table there are approximately 470,000 clones, roughly 80% of which are singletons. The sequence was collected from a woman aged 40 to 49 in good health. Some clones in this sample may be carry-over from other donors' samples. The sequenced sample was PBMCs. V gene TRBV14 combines with J gene TRBJ2-1; D uncertain. DNA for the CDR3: TGTGCCAGCAGCCAAGATTGGCAGAGGCAGTTCTTC. This gives the protein CASSQDWQRQFF.